A selection of T cell receptor beta chains follows, all from one sample in a study of blood T cell repertoires in COVID-19. Sequencing was performed with immunoSEQ multiplex PCR; in TCRdb, only in-frame clones are kept and a portion is missing. This sample has tens of thousands of clones; around 88% occur once, and the top ten carry about 4%. The specimen was peripheral blood. The receptors were sampled from a human donor in a cohort sampled during active COVID-19. Each CDR3 is given with its conserved first and last residue. The D gene is left open where the match is weak. Not all rows give a size; the values are once, few, many and, for expanded clones, a class.

cdr3_aa: CASSRRQGYYEQYF
cdr3_nt: TGTGCCAGTAGTCGAAGACAAGGCTACTACGAGCAGTACTTC
d_call: NA
j_call: TRBJ2-7
clone_size: NA
v_call: TRBV19

cdr3_aa: CASSRGLAGEGDYEQYF
cdr3_nt: TGTGCCAGCAGCCGTGGACTAGCGGGAGAGGGCGACTACGAGCAGTACTTC
d_call: TRBD2
j_call: TRBJ2-7
clone_size: few
v_call: TRBV5-4

cdr3_aa: CSASLLRNGYTF
cdr3_nt: TGCAGTGCTAGTCTTCTCCGTAATGGCTACACCTTC
d_call: NA
j_call: TRBJ1-2
clone_size: once
v_call: TRBV20-1

cdr3_aa: CASSPRTSGSETQYF
cdr3_nt: TGTGCCAGCTCACCCCGGACTAGCGGGAGTGAGACCCAGTACTTC
d_call: TRBD2
j_call: TRBJ2-5
clone_size: NA
v_call: TRBV18

cdr3_aa: CASSQDYVAGALSYEQYF
cdr3_nt: TGTGCCAGCAGCCAAGACTACGTAGCGGGAGCCCTTTCCTACGAGCAGTACTTC
d_call: TRBD2
j_call: TRBJ2-7
clone_size: medium-sized
v_call: TRBV4-2

cdr3_aa: CASSVDGGNYGYTF
cdr3_nt: TGTGCCAGCAGCGTAGATGGGGGGAACTATGGCTACACCTTC
d_call: NA
j_call: TRBJ1-2
clone_size: NA
v_call: TRBV9

cdr3_aa: CASSGAGGGDEQFF
cdr3_nt: TGTGCCAGCAGTGGTGCAGGGGGCGGGGATGAGCAGTTCTTC
d_call: TRBD1
j_call: TRBJ2-1
clone_size: NA
v_call: TRBV2

cdr3_aa: CASSPNGQGLEMNTEAFF
cdr3_nt: TGCGCCAGCAGCCCAAATGGACAGGGACTCGAAATGAACACTGAAGCTTTCTTT
d_call: TRBD1
j_call: TRBJ1-1
clone_size: NA
v_call: TRBV5-1

cdr3_aa: CASSHPGQVTSYEQYF
cdr3_nt: TGCGCCAGCAGCCATCCGGGACAGGTTACCTCCTACGAGCAGTACTTC
d_call: TRBD1
j_call: TRBJ2-7
clone_size: NA
v_call: TRBV4-1

cdr3_aa: CASNTGARGTGELFF
cdr3_nt: TGTGCCAGTAATACAGGGGCGCGTGGCACCGGGGAGCTGTTTTTT
d_call: TRBD1
j_call: TRBJ2-2
clone_size: once
v_call: TRBV19

cdr3_aa: CASSPGQGLYEQYF
cdr3_nt: TGTGCCAGCAGCCCGGGACAGGGGCTCTACGAGCAGTACTTC
d_call: TRBD1
j_call: TRBJ2-7
clone_size: NA
v_call: TRBV11-2

cdr3_aa: CASSLRPAGETQYF
cdr3_nt: TGTGCCAGCAGCTTACGGCCAGCGGGAGAGACCCAGTACTTC
d_call: NA
j_call: TRBJ2-5
clone_size: NA
v_call: TRBV11-1

cdr3_aa: CASRGTGVYEQYF
cdr3_nt: TGTGCCAGCAGAGGGACAGGGGTCTACGAGCAGTACTTC
d_call: TRBD1
j_call: TRBJ2-7
clone_size: NA
v_call: TRBV6-5

cdr3_aa: CASSPGRGNQPQHF
cdr3_nt: TGTGCCAGCTCACCAGGCAGGGGTAATCAGCCCCAGCATTTT
d_call: NA
j_call: TRBJ1-5
clone_size: NA
v_call: TRBV18

cdr3_aa: CASSQGEEAGGPIYNEQFF
cdr3_nt: TGCGCCAGCAGCCAAGGGGAGGAAGCGGGAGGACCCATTTACAATGAGCAGTTCTTC
d_call: TRBD2
j_call: TRBJ2-1
clone_size: once
v_call: TRBV4-1

cdr3_aa: CSGGQGATDTQYF
cdr3_nt: TGCAGCGGGGGACAGGGGGCCACAGATACGCAGTATTTT
d_call: TRBD1
j_call: TRBJ2-3
clone_size: few
v_call: TRBV29-1

cdr3_aa: CASSYTRRTGDNQPQHF
cdr3_nt: TGTGCCAGCAGTTACACCAGACGGACAGGGGACAATCAGCCCCAGCATTTT
d_call: TRBD1
j_call: TRBJ1-5
clone_size: NA
v_call: TRBV6-2/TRBV6-3

cdr3_aa: CASSQAGGTVSGNTIYF
cdr3_nt: TGCGCCAGCAGCCAAGCGGGAGGGACAGTCTCTGGAAACACCATATATTTT
d_call: TRBD1
j_call: TRBJ1-3
clone_size: once
v_call: TRBV4-3

cdr3_aa: CASSALTGALPSNYGYTF
cdr3_nt: TGTGCCAGCAGCGCGTTAACAGGGGCCCTCCCCTCAAACTATGGCTACACCTTC
d_call: TRBD1
j_call: TRBJ1-2
clone_size: once
v_call: TRBV7-9

cdr3_aa: CASSQDRSSGIYNEQFF
cdr3_nt: TGCGCCAGCAGCCAAGATCGGTCTAGCGGGATCTACAATGAGCAGTTCTTC
d_call: TRBD2
j_call: TRBJ2-1
clone_size: NA
v_call: TRBV4-1

cdr3_aa: CASSPRTSGVQETQYF
cdr3_nt: TGCGCCAGCAGCCCTCGGACTAGCGGGGTCCAAGAGACCCAGTACTTC
d_call: TRBD2
j_call: TRBJ2-5
clone_size: NA
v_call: TRBV5-1

cdr3_aa: CASSPSRTGVETQYF
cdr3_nt: TGTGCCAGCTCCCCAAGTCGGACGGGGGTGGAGACCCAGTACTTC
d_call: NA
j_call: TRBJ2-5
clone_size: NA
v_call: TRBV18

cdr3_aa: CASSLFGGGASYNEQFF
cdr3_nt: TGTGCCAGCAGCTTATTTGGCGGGGGGGCCAGCTACAATGAGCAGTTCTTC
d_call: TRBD2
j_call: TRBJ2-1
clone_size: NA
v_call: TRBV11-2

cdr3_aa: CAWTRGVSGAGELFF
cdr3_nt: TGTGCCTGGACTCGCGGGGTGTCGGGAGCCGGGGAGCTGTTTTTT
d_call: NA
j_call: TRBJ2-2
clone_size: few
v_call: TRBV30

cdr3_aa: CAWSVGTSGYNEQFF
cdr3_nt: TGTGCCTGGAGTGTCGGTACTAGCGGCTACAATGAGCAGTTCTTC
d_call: TRBD2
j_call: TRBJ2-1
clone_size: NA
v_call: TRBV30

cdr3_aa: CASSDPGLAGGYEQYF
cdr3_nt: TGCGCCAGCAGTGATCCAGGACTAGCGGGAGGGTACGAGCAGTACTTC
d_call: TRBD2
j_call: TRBJ2-7
clone_size: NA
v_call: TRBV10-1

cdr3_aa: CASSRDSLRAFF
cdr3_nt: TGTGCCAGCAGCCGGGACAGTCTAAGGGCTTTCTTT
d_call: TRBD1
j_call: TRBJ1-1
clone_size: NA
v_call: TRBV7-2

cdr3_aa: CASSEHSETYNEQFF
cdr3_nt: TGTGCCAGCAGTGAACATAGCGAAACTTACAATGAGCAGTTCTTC
d_call: NA
j_call: TRBJ2-1
clone_size: NA
v_call: TRBV6-1